This T cell receptor (beta chain) was recovered during a study of response to subunit inactivated influenza vaccine (dated by TCRdb to between 2017 and 2018). A note on the overall study: Deep quantitative profiling of the T cell receptor repertoire was used in the study to follow responses to a trivalent subunit inactivated influenza vaccine. Paper-wide results and their limitations: According to the authors, only a limited number of new T cells may be recruited by each seasonal influenza vaccination.

Libraries were prepared through RT-PCR. Sequencing was performed on an Illumina HiSeq 2500. The public reads were run again by TCRdb, first through fastp at Q25 and then through MiXCR, and only productive beta chains were kept. Merged by CDR3 protein, the rows form single entries marked with the most common genes and DNA. The sample yields hundreds of thousands of distinct CDR3 sequences; over 20% were counted once. 10% of the sample belongs to the ten largest clones. This clonotype was seen a few times. What this receptor recognizes is not known. Per-base qualities were not stored, and no clone one base away is much larger. The germline V gene sets CDR1 to MRHNA and CDR2 to SNTAGT. V ends up 4 bases short and J 5 bases short, with an unmatched junction base count of 2. Its CDR3 holds 13 amino acids, cysteine through phenylalanine. The retained sequence is limited to the CDR3, 39 bases, with the frame set at the first base.

This clonotype originated in a man between 45 and 75 years old who received an inactivated influenza vaccine. Donor details come from another sample of the same person, matched by shared clones. The rearranged segments are TRBV6-4 and TRBJ2-5; 9 junctional bases match TRBD2. Source: PBMCs from blood, taken less than 22 months after vaccination. This receptor carries the CDR3 CASSVREGETQYF. The DNA sequence follows: TGTGCCAGCAGTGTGCGGGAGGGCGAGACCCAGTACTTC.